This TCR beta chain was identified in a study of blood T cell repertoires in COVID-19 (dated by TCRdb to the early 2020s). About the study as a whole: Collaborator samples came from the United States, Italy and Spain and covered acute and convalescent phases of COVID-19. The prospective study material was composed of cDNA or gDNA derived from T cells, B-cell-depleted T cells, or PBMCs. Subjects who had been exposed to COVID-19, were actively infected with it, or had recovered from it provided the deeply sampled blood TCRbeta repertoires that made up the dataset. The repertoires were released in a freely available public database intended as a resource for research on the immune response to SARS-CoV-2. The samples were drawn from the first 160 participants of the ongoing ImmuneRACE study and from 950 to 1,500 subjects provided by 6 global collaborators. Sample metadata almost always included a de-identified subject ID, COVID-19 status, age in years and sex. Where available, HLA class I and class II types were taken from metadata supplied by the sample provider and were not determined by assay-based typing.

Turning to this clone: This receptor's antigen is unknown. Per-base qualities were not stored, and no clone one base away is much larger.

The immunoSEQ Assay, a bias-controlled multiplex PCR, was used to amplify TCRbeta CDR3 regions from genomic DNA. In the paper's pipeline: Within the assay, amplification of reference gene primers was used to estimate how many nucleated cells each sample contained. Sequence reads were collapsed and filtered to measure the absolute abundance of every unique TCRbeta CDR3 rearrangement. For each sample, productive Simpson clonality was calculated by taking the square root of Simpson's diversity index across productive rearrangements. TCRdb provides this immuneACCESS table in a form limited to in-frame rearrangements. Some clones are lacking; in checked studies, under half of them reflect an unresolved V gene, and why the rest are absent is not known. The V and J calls and clone size come from that table; D and trimming were worked out from the DNA. This sample holds about 140,000 clones; 88% were observed only once. The top ten clones comprise 1.8% of the sample.

Paper-wide results and their limitations: How much clinical and demographic metadata was included differed by source and by participant, and the metadata was provided uncurated.

Each collaborating institution followed its own protocols to collect whole blood in K2EDTA tubes. For TCRbeta analysis, collaborators shipped samples in one of three forms: frozen whole blood, isolated PBMCs, or DNA extracted from either of those sample types. Material for sequencing was peripheral blood. This receptor was taken from a man aged 65 to 79 with acute or convalescent COVID-19.

The CDR3 has the sequence CASSPPTGGTEAFF. The DNA sequence is TGCGCCAGCAGCCCCCCGACAGGGGGAACTGAAGCTTTCTTT. The chain joins TRBV4-1 to TRBJ1-1; a stretch of 9 junction bases matches TRBD1. CDR1 and CDR2 (MGHRA, YSYEKL) derive from the germline V gene. From the cysteine up to the phenylalanine, the CDR3 has a length of 14 residues. The only DNA kept is the CDR3, 42 bases in frame from the first base. Here V drops 4 bases and J drops 5 bases, and the junction holds 5 bases not matched to any gene.